Listed below are T cell receptor beta chains from one sample, sequenced in a study of blood T cell repertoires in COVID-19. The assay was immunoSEQ multiplex PCR, and TCRdb's table has in-frame clones only and misses some. The sample shows about 160,000 clones, approximately 86% of them seen only once. The sequencing sample was made of peripheral blood. The receptors were sampled from a man aged 65 to 85 with acute or convalescent COVID-19. The CDR3 runs from the conserved cysteine through the conserved F or W. The D gene is left open where the match is weak. Clone size, where shown, is once, few, many, or a class for clones that have expanded.

CDR3 length	V gene	clone size	D gene	J gene	CDR3 DNA	CDR3 protein
15	TRBV4-2	.	TRBD1	TRBJ1-1	TGTGCCAGCAGCCCCCCCTGGACAGGGAACACTGAAGCTTTCTTT	CASSPPWTGNTEAFF
14	TRBV7-8	.	.	TRBJ1-1	TGTGCCAGCAGCTCTACAGGGTTGAGCACTGAAGCTTTCTTT	CASSSTGLSTEAFF
14	TRBV4-1	few	.	TRBJ1-3	TGCGCCAGCAGCCAACGTATCTCTGGAAACACCATATATTTT	CASSQRISGNTIYF
15	TRBV7-3	.	.	TRBJ2-7	TGTGCCAGCAGCGTAAGAGGAGGGGCTTGGGGCGAGCAGTACTTC	CASSVRGGAWGEQYF
12	TRBV6-5	.	TRBD1	TRBJ1-2	TGTGCCAGCAGGACAGGGTCCTTTGGCTACACCTTC	CASRTGSFGYTF
15	TRBV19	.	TRBD1	TRBJ2-2	TGTGCCAGTAGTATGATCACAGGGGGGACCGGGGAGCTGTTTTTT	CASSMITGGTGELFF
14	TRBV9	.	.	TRBJ1-1	TGTGCCAGCAGCGTAGGACAAGTCAATACTGAAGCTTTCTTT	CASSVGQVNTEAFF
12	TRBV9	.	.	TRBJ1-6	TGTGCCAGCAGCCAACTAGATTCACCCCTCCACTTT	CASSQLDSPLHF
13	TRBV7-2	once	TRBD1	TRBJ2-5	TGTGCCAGCACCGCGGACAGGGAAGAGACCCAGTACTTC	CASTADREETQYF
17	TRBV11-2	.	TRBD1	TRBJ2-1	TGTGCCAGCAGCTTTACGGGCGCGGGACAGGGGTACAATGAGCAGTTCTTC	CASSFTGAGQGYNEQFF
14	TRBV4-3	.	.	TRBJ1-5	TGCGCCAGCAGCCAAGAGGTCCGCGGGCAGCCCCAGCATTTT	CASSQEVRGQPQHF
14	TRBV6-2/TRBV6-3	many	.	TRBJ1-6	TGTGCCAGCAGTTCCGGGACAACGAATTCACCCCTCCACTTT	CASSSGTTNSPLHF
14	TRBV4-1	.	TRBD1	TRBJ2-7	TGCGCCAGCAGCCCGGGACAGGGGGCTTTTGAGCAGTACTTC	CASSPGQGAFEQYF
16	TRBV11-1	.	.	TRBJ2-3	TGTGCCAGCAGCTTACTGGCGGGTGTGGGCACAGATACGCAGTATTTT	CASSLLAGVGTDTQYF
15	TRBV11-1	.	.	TRBJ2-7	TGTGCCAGCAGCTTAGGTAGGGACTTTTCCTACGAGCAGTACTTC	CASSLGRDFSYEQYF
13	TRBV7-2	.	.	TRBJ2-5	TGTGCCAGCAGCGCCCGACTAGAGGGGACCCAGTACTTC	CASSARLEGTQYF
16	TRBV11-3	once	TRBD2	TRBJ2-3	TGTGCCAGCAGCTTACTAGCGGGAGTGCGAACAGATACGCAGTATTTT	CASSLLAGVRTDTQYF
14	TRBV6-5	.	.	TRBJ1-1	TGTGCCAGCAGTAAATCTTACATGAACACTGAAGCTTTCTTT	CASSKSYMNTEAFF